This TCR beta chain was obtained from a study of cytomegalovirus exposure and HLA in healthy donors. Across the study: One earlier analysis, a look at approximately 190 million T cells, found some 120 million unique TCR beta sequences. Overall study findings and caveats: According to an earlier analysis, most TCR beta V segments yielded productive rearrangements about 90% or about 30% of the time. Most subjects' HLA-A and HLA-B alleles were reportedly predicted from TCR beta sequences.

Germline V CDR1 and CDR2: SGDLS, YYNGEE. The CDR3 extends over 16 amino acids. The V segment lost 4 bases and the J segment 12 bases; nucleotides outside the gene matches: 11. Donors counted as nominally healthy when sampled, yet unrecorded immune exposures were likely. Points on this clone: Its antigen is unidentified.

13 Jbeta primers and 60 Vbeta primers were used for the PCR. Sequencing was performed with immunoSEQ multiplex PCR; in TCRdb, only in-frame clones are kept and a portion is missing. Counted here are more than 120,000 clones, around 82% occurring once; the ten biggest clones make up around 5.9%. Sequenced input: PBMCs. The clonotype originates from a woman between 35 and 50 years old in good health and CMV-seropositive. The chain joins TRBV9 to TRBJ2-1; 15 positions agree with TRBD2. CDR3 amino acids: CASSPPQGLAGGRQFF. The CDR3 nucleotides are TGTGCCAGCAGCCCCCCGCAGGGACTAGCGGGAGGTAGGCAGTTCTTC.